The rows below give T cell receptor beta chains drawn from one sample of a study of T cell responses to AZD1222 COVID-19 vaccine. Some clones are missing from TCRdb's copy, which holds only in-frame ones; the method was immunoSEQ multiplex PCR. Of roughly 150,000 clones in the sample, 80% to 95% were seen once. Sequenced here: peripheral blood, sampled on day 0 of AZD1222 vaccination. The receptor set was obtained from an adult in good health. Both conserved end residues are part of each CDR3. Each record gives: J gene, V gene, D gene, clone size, CDR3 DNA, CDR3 protein. A D gene is named only where the DNA matches it firmly. Some rows have no size entry. The others give once, few or many, or a class for an expanded clone.

J gene: TRBJ1-2
V gene: TRBV19
D gene: .
clone size: .
CDR3 DNA: TGTGCCAGTAGTTACAGGGATACTGGCTACACCTTC
CDR3 protein: CASSYRDTGYTF

J gene: TRBJ2-1
V gene: TRBV19
D gene: TRBD2
clone size: .
CDR3 DNA: TGTGCCACCTCAGCGGGAGACTATGAGCAGTTCTTC
CDR3 protein: CATSAGDYEQFF

J gene: TRBJ1-2
V gene: TRBV11-3
D gene: .
clone size: .
CDR3 DNA: TGTGCCAGCAGCTTAACTCCCTGGTCCGGCTACACCTTC
CDR3 protein: CASSLTPWSGYTF

J gene: TRBJ1-1
V gene: TRBV6-2/TRBV6-3
D gene: .
clone size: .
CDR3 DNA: TGTGCCAGCAGTTACTCGTATCTGAACACTGAAGCTTTCTTT
CDR3 protein: CASSYSYLNTEAFF

J gene: TRBJ2-7
V gene: TRBV10-1
D gene: .
clone size: .
CDR3 DNA: TGCGCCAGCAGGGGGACCCTTGATTACGAGCAGTACTTC
CDR3 protein: CASRGTLDYEQYF

J gene: TRBJ1-2
V gene: TRBV21-1
D gene: .
clone size: .
CDR3 DNA: TGTGCCAGCTGGGTCAACTATGGCTACACCTTC
CDR3 protein: CASWVNYGYTF

J gene: TRBJ2-2
V gene: TRBV7-8
D gene: .
clone size: .
CDR3 DNA: TGTGCCAGCATCGAAAGTAGGGGGAAGCGAGCCGGGGAGCTGTTTTTT
CDR3 protein: CASIESRGKRAGELFF

J gene: TRBJ2-7
V gene: TRBV4-1
D gene: TRBD1
clone size: .
CDR3 DNA: TGCGCCAGCAGCCAAAATTTGGGGGGGACAGGGACATACGAGCAGTACTTC
CDR3 protein: CASSQNLGGTGTYEQYF

J gene: TRBJ2-2
V gene: TRBV20-1
D gene: .
clone size: .
CDR3 DNA: TGCAGTGCTAGTCTGGGGGGCACCGGGGAGCTGTTTTTT
CDR3 protein: CSASLGGTGELFF

J gene: TRBJ1-4
V gene: TRBV7-9
D gene: .
clone size: .
CDR3 DNA: TGTGCCAGCAGCTTAGGGCAGGTTTCAACTAATGAAAAACTGTTTTTT
CDR3 protein: CASSLGQVSTNEKLFF

J gene: TRBJ2-7
V gene: TRBV7-2
D gene: .
clone size: .
CDR3 DNA: TGTGCCAGCAGCTTAGCGCCCCAGCGGGACAACTATAGGCAGTACTTC
CDR3 protein: CASSLAPQRDNYRQYF

J gene: TRBJ2-3
V gene: TRBV5-4
D gene: .
clone size: .
CDR3 DNA: TGTGCCAGCAGCCCCGGGGACTTTAGCACAGATACGCAGTATTTT
CDR3 protein: CASSPGDFSTDTQYF

J gene: TRBJ1-6
V gene: TRBV7-2
D gene: .
clone size: few
CDR3 DNA: TGTGCCAGCAGCTTATTACCGGGCCGGGATTCACCCCTCCACTTT
CDR3 protein: CASSLLPGRDSPLHF

J gene: TRBJ1-1
V gene: TRBV7-9
D gene: TRBD1
clone size: .
CDR3 DNA: TGTGCCAGCAGCTTAACTGGGACAGCTACTGAAGCTTTCTTT
CDR3 protein: CASSLTGTATEAFF

J gene: TRBJ2-3
V gene: TRBV5-1
D gene: TRBD2
clone size: .
CDR3 DNA: TGCGCCAGCAGCTTGGCCCTTAGCGGGGGGGCTAGGGCAGATACGCAGTATTTT
CDR3 protein: CASSLALSGGARADTQYF

J gene: TRBJ2-1
V gene: TRBV3-1/TRBV3-2
D gene: TRBD1
clone size: few
CDR3 DNA: TGTGCCAGCAGCCAAGTCTCCGGGACAGGGTACCGAAACTCAAACTACAATGAGCAGTTCTTC
CDR3 protein: CASSQVSGTGYRNSNYNEQFF

J gene: TRBJ1-6
V gene: TRBV5-8
D gene: TRBD1
clone size: .
CDR3 DNA: TGTGCCAGCAGCCCCGGACAGGGACTGAGGAATTCACCCCTCCACTTT
CDR3 protein: CASSPGQGLRNSPLHF

J gene: TRBJ1-1
V gene: TRBV7-3
D gene: .
clone size: few
CDR3 DNA: TGTGCCAGCAGCTTAGGGATGAACACTGAAGCTTTCTTT
CDR3 protein: CASSLGMNTEAFF

J gene: TRBJ1-4
V gene: TRBV10-2
D gene: .
clone size: once
CDR3 DNA: TGCGCCAGCAGGCTAGGGGGGAATGAAAAACTGTTTTTT
CDR3 protein: CASRLGGNEKLFF

J gene: TRBJ1-5
V gene: TRBV7-3
D gene: .
clone size: .
CDR3 DNA: TGTGCCAGCAGCTTAGCAGGTCCGAATCAGCCCCAGCATTTT
CDR3 protein: CASSLAGPNQPQHF

J gene: TRBJ2-1
V gene: TRBV3-1/TRBV3-2
D gene: .
clone size: .
CDR3 DNA: TGTGCCAGCAGCCAAATCGCGTATGAGCAGTTCTTC
CDR3 protein: CASSQIAYEQFF

J gene: TRBJ2-1
V gene: TRBV5-1
D gene: TRBD2
clone size: .
CDR3 DNA: TGCGCCAGCAGCCCTTATGGACTAGCGGGGAACAATGAGCAGTTCTTC
CDR3 protein: CASSPYGLAGNNEQFF

J gene: TRBJ2-1
V gene: TRBV19
D gene: TRBD2
clone size: .
CDR3 DNA: TGTGCCAGTAGTATCGGGACTAGCAATGAGCAGTTCTTC
CDR3 protein: CASSIGTSNEQFF

J gene: TRBJ1-3
V gene: TRBV5-4
D gene: .
clone size: .
CDR3 DNA: TGTGCCAGCAGCTTAGTAGGGGGAAACACCATATATTTT
CDR3 protein: CASSLVGGNTIYF

J gene: TRBJ2-5
V gene: TRBV21-1
D gene: .
clone size: .
CDR3 DNA: TGTGCCAGCAGCAATGGGGCGGGAGGGCCTAGAGAGACCCAGTACTTC
CDR3 protein: CASSNGAGGPRETQYF

J gene: TRBJ1-1
V gene: TRBV5-1
D gene: TRBD1
clone size: .
CDR3 DNA: TGCGCCAGCAGCTCCGACAGGGGTTTTACTGAAGCTTTCTTT
CDR3 protein: CASSSDRGFTEAFF

J gene: TRBJ1-1
V gene: TRBV7-9
D gene: .
clone size: .
CDR3 DNA: TGTGCCAGCAGCTTAGAAGCAGGGGTCACTGAAGCTTTCTTT
CDR3 protein: CASSLEAGVTEAFF

J gene: TRBJ2-3
V gene: TRBV3-1/TRBV3-2
D gene: .
clone size: .
CDR3 DNA: TGTGCCAGCAGCCCCGCAGGATGGGATACGCAGTATTTT
CDR3 protein: CASSPAGWDTQYF

J gene: TRBJ1-2
V gene: TRBV11-2
D gene: TRBD1
clone size: .
CDR3 DNA: TGTGCCAGCAGCTTTTCAGGGGGCGGTGGCTACACCTTC
CDR3 protein: CASSFSGGGGYTF

J gene: TRBJ1-3
V gene: TRBV14
D gene: .
clone size: .
CDR3 DNA: TGTGCCAGCAGCCAAACCGGACTTGGTTCCATATATTTT
CDR3 protein: CASSQTGLGSIYF

J gene: TRBJ2-6
V gene: TRBV19
D gene: TRBD1
clone size: .
CDR3 DNA: TGTGCCAGTAGTCTTCCGGGACAGGGATTCTCTGGGGCCAACGTCCTGACTTTC
CDR3 protein: CASSLPGQGFSGANVLTF

J gene: TRBJ1-5
V gene: TRBV6-5
D gene: .
clone size: .
CDR3 DNA: TGTGCCAGCAGTTACGTATGGGGGCAGCCCCAGCATTTT
CDR3 protein: CASSYVWGQPQHF

J gene: TRBJ2-2
V gene: TRBV10-3
D gene: .
clone size: .
CDR3 DNA: TGTGCCATCAGTGAGGAGGGAACCGGGGAGCTGTTTTTT
CDR3 protein: CAISEEGTGELFF

J gene: TRBJ1-6
V gene: TRBV21-1
D gene: .
clone size: .
CDR3 DNA: TGTGCCAGCAGCAAAGGGACAGGGGTAGCCTATAATTCACCCCTCCACTTT
CDR3 protein: CASSKGTGVAYNSPLHF

J gene: TRBJ1-2
V gene: TRBV4-1
D gene: .
clone size: .
CDR3 DNA: TGCGCCAGCAGCCAAGATACTAGACAGCTTAACACCATTCGGGGCTACACCTTC
CDR3 protein: CASSQDTRQLNTIRGYTF

J gene: TRBJ2-7
V gene: TRBV6-6
D gene: TRBD2
clone size: .
CDR3 DNA: TGTGCCAGCAGTCCCAGGGACCTAGCGGGACCTTACGAGCAGTACTTC
CDR3 protein: CASSPRDLAGPYEQYF

J gene: TRBJ2-7
V gene: TRBV19
D gene: TRBD2
clone size: .
CDR3 DNA: TGTGCCAGTAGTATAGCCCCGGGGGGCTCCTACGAGCAGTACTTC
CDR3 protein: CASSIAPGGSYEQYF

J gene: TRBJ2-5
V gene: TRBV4-3
D gene: TRBD2
clone size: .
CDR3 DNA: TGCGCCAGCAGCCAAGCGGCTAGCGGGGGGTCGGTAGAGACCCAGTACTTC
CDR3 protein: CASSQAASGGSVETQYF

J gene: TRBJ1-1
V gene: TRBV19
D gene: .
clone size: .
CDR3 DNA: TGTGCCAGTAGTATAGGACAGTATGGCACTGAAGCTTTCTTT
CDR3 protein: CASSIGQYGTEAFF

J gene: TRBJ2-1
V gene: TRBV7-2
D gene: .
clone size: .
CDR3 DNA: TGTGCCAGCAGCTTAGTGACTTCAGGTGAGCAGTTCTTC
CDR3 protein: CASSLVTSGEQFF

J gene: TRBJ1-2
V gene: TRBV2
D gene: .
clone size: .
CDR3 DNA: TGTGCCAGCAGTGAGGCCGCTAACTATGGCTACACCTTC
CDR3 protein: CASSEAANYGYTF

J gene: TRBJ1-2
V gene: TRBV5-4
D gene: .
clone size: .
CDR3 DNA: TGTGCCAGCAGCTTGGATCCCAGGAGCAGTCCTAACTATGGCTACACCTTC
CDR3 protein: CASSLDPRSSPNYGYTF

J gene: TRBJ1-5
V gene: TRBV19
D gene: .
clone size: once
CDR3 DNA: TGTGCCAGTAAAGGACAGCAATTGGTCAATCAGCCCCAGCATTTT
CDR3 protein: CASKGQQLVNQPQHF

J gene: TRBJ1-3
V gene: TRBV30
D gene: TRBD1
clone size: .
CDR3 DNA: TGTGCCTGGAGTCCTTTACAGGGGACCGGAAACACCATATATTTT
CDR3 protein: CAWSPLQGTGNTIYF

J gene: TRBJ2-7
V gene: TRBV5-1
D gene: TRBD1
clone size: .
CDR3 DNA: TGCGCCAGCAGCTTGAGTTGGGGTGGGGACAGGCCATACGAGCAGTACTTC
CDR3 protein: CASSLSWGGDRPYEQYF